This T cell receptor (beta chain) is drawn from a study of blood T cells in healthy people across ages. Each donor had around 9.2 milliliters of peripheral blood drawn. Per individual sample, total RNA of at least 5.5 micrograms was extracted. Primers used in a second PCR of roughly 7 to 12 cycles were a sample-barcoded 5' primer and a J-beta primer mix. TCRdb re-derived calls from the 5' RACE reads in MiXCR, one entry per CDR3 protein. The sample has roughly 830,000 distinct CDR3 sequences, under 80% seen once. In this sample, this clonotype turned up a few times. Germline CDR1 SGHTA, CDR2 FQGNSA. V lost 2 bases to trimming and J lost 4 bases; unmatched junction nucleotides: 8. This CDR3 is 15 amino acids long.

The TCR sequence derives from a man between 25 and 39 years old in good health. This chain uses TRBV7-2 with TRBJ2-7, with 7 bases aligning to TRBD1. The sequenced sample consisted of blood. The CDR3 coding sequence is TGTGCCAGCAGCTTATCGGTGGGGACAGCTTACGAGCAGTACTTC. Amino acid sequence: CASSLSVGTAYEQYF. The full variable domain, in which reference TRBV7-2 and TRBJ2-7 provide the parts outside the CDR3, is GAGVSQSPSNKVTEKGKDVELRCDPISGHTALYWYRQSLGQGLEFLIYFQGNSAPDKSGLPSDRFSAERTGGSVSTLTIQRTQQEDSAVYLCASSLSVGTAYEQYFGPGTRLTVT.